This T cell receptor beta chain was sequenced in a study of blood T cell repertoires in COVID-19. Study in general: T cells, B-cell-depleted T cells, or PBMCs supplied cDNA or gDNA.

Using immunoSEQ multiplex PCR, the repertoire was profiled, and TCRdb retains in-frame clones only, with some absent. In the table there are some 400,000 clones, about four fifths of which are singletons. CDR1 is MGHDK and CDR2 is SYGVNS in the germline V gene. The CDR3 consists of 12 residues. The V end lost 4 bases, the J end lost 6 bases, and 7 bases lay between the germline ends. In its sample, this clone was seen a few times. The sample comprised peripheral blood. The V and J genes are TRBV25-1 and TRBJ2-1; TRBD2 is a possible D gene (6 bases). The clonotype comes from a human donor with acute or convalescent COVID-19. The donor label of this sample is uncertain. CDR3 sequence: CASSVGGNEQFF. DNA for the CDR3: TGTGCCAGCAGTGTGGGGGGCAATGAGCAGTTCTTC.